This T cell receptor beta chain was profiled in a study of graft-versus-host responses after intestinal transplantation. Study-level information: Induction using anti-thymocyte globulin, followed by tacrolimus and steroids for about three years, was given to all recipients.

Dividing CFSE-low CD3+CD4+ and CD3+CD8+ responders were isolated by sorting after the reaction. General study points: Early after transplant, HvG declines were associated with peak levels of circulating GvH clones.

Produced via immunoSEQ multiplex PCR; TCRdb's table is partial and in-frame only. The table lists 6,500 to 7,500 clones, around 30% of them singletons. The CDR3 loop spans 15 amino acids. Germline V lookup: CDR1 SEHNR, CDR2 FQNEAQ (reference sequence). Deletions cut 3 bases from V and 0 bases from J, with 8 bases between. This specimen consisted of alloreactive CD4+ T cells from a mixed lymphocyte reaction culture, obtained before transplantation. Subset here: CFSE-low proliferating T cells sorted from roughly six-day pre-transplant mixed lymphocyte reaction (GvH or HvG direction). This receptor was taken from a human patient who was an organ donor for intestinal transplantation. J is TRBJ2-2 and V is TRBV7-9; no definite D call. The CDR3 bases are TGTGCCAGCAGCTTGAGTGGAGCGAACACCGGGGAGCTGTTTTTT. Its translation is CASSLSGANTGELFF.